The present T cell receptor beta chain was sequenced within a study of blood T cell repertoires in COVID-19. Study at large: Acute and convalescent COVID-19 specimens originated in the United States, Italy and Spain. Sources were T cells, B-cell-depleted T cells, or PBMCs; the material itself was cDNA or gDNA.

Only a few counts were recorded for this clone. Trimming at V came to 5 bases and at J to 2 bases, leaving 5 bases not matched to a gene. Germline lookup yields CDR1 MNHEY and CDR2 SVGAGI. The CDR3 sequence is 14 residues long. Only in-frame clones appear in the TCRdb table, and some are missing; sequencing was by immunoSEQ multiplex PCR. The profile shows roughly 350,000 clones, around 87% of them singletons. V gene TRBV6-5 combines with J gene TRBJ1-1; 7 bases align to TRBD1. This clonotype was sampled from a woman in her twenties or thirties with COVID-19, enrolled during active disease. Source material: peripheral blood. For the CDR3, the DNA is TGTGCCAGCAGTCGACAGGGTTCCAACACTGAAGCTTTCTTT. Residues: CASSRQGSNTEAFF.